This T cell receptor beta chain was identified in a study of blood T cell repertoires in COVID-19. Study details: Samples representing acute and convalescent COVID-19 were sourced from the United States, Italy and Spain. In each case, the material was cDNA or gDNA derived from T cells, B-cell-depleted T cells, or PBMCs.

The trim removed 1 base at V and 0 bases at J, leaving 9 bases unmatched. Germline assignment: CDR1 SGHVS and CDR2 FQNEAQ. This CDR3 has 18 residues. In the study's own analysis: Nucleated cell counts were estimated from reference gene primer amplification. Data came from immunoSEQ multiplex PCR; TCRdb stores just in-frame clones and leaves some out. Clone size and the V and J calls come from that table; the DNA yielded D and trimming. The repertoire holds about 160,000 clones, with approximately 80% as singletons. This rearrangement joins TRBV7-8 to TRBJ2-1; 7 bases agree with TRBD2. The clonotype was recovered from a man in his sixties or seventies with acute or convalescent COVID-19. Sequencing used peripheral blood. The CDR3 region is CASSLVVPSGSSYNEQFF. DNA of the CDR3: TGTGCCAGCAGCTTAGTGGTGCCTAGCGGTAGCTCCTACAATGAGCAGTTCTTC.